The 32 T cell receptor beta chains below all came from one sample that was sequenced in a study of technical replicates of blood from a handful of donors. Profiled with immunoSEQ multiplex PCR; TCRdb holds only in-frame clones, not every one. This sample carries around 100,000 clones, 85% to 95% of them seen once, and the ten largest clones take about 0.35%. The sample consisted of T cells isolated from PBMCs. The receptors stem from a human donor in good health.

V and J are TRBV4-1 and TRBJ1-5; TRBD1 agrees at 7 bases. The germline V gene encodes CDR1 MGHRA and CDR2 YSYEKL. V shed 2 bases, J shed 7 bases, and the junction held 5 bases outside the gene matches. CDR3 length: 14 amino acids. Here the CDR3 DNA reads TGCGCCAGCAGCCAAAGGACAGGCGGACAGCCCCAGCATTTT. Translating it yields CASSQRTGGQPQHF.

The chain is built from TRBV15 and TRBJ2-3, with TRBD2 matching 7 bases. J gave up 3 bases and V 0 bases, and 3 bases lay outside the gene matches. The length of the CDR3 is 15 residues. In germline, CDR1 is LNHNV, CDR2 YYDKDF (reference sequence). The CDR3 sequence: CATSREGGGTDTQYF. CDR3 nucleotides: TGTGCCACCAGCAGAGAGGGCGGGGGAACAGATACGCAGTATTTT.

CDR3 nucleotide sequence: TGTGCCAGCAGTGTTCAGGGAATAGACACTGAAGCTTTCTTT. Its protein product is CASSVQGIDTEAFF. The chain joins TRBV6-1 to TRBJ1-1, with D possibly being TRBD1 (5 bases). The CDR3 is 14 amino acids. Germline lookup yields CDR1 MNHNS and CDR2 SASEGT. The V and J ends lost 4 bases and 3 bases respectively, with 12 bases between them.

V gene TRBV5-4 combines with J gene TRBJ2-2, with 7 bases lining up with TRBD1. Germline values: CDR1 SGHNT, CDR2 YYREEE (reference sequence). The CDR3 totals 15 residues. V lost 6 bases to trimming and J lost 8 bases; unmatched junction nucleotides: 13. CDR3 in DNA: TGTGCCAGCACCGCCCGGGACAGACCCGTAGGGGAGCTGTTTTTT. Its translation: CASTARDRPVGELFF.

This chain links TRBV27 with TRBJ2-5; D is perhaps TRBD1 (7 bases). V dropped 5 bases and J dropped 4 bases, with 17 bases sitting between them. The CDR3 has 15 residues. The germline V gene has CDR1 MNHEY and CDR2 SMNVEV (reference sequence). The CDR3 sequence: CASSVYQGGSETQYF. The CDR3 nucleotides read TGTGCCAGCAGTGTCTACCAGGGGGGTTCAGAGACCCAGTACTTC.

The V call is TRBV6-1, the J call TRBJ1-5; D gene ambiguous. Germline V gives CDR1 MNHNS, CDR2 SASEGT. The CDR3 contains 16 residues. Trimming removed 1 base from V and 1 base from J, with 11 bases in between. CDR3 DNA: TGTGCCAGCAGTGAAGTGGTTCGGCGGAGCAATCAGCCCCAGCATTTT. Its protein is CASSEVVRRSNQPQHF.

This clone was observed once. The V gene is TRBV4-1, the J gene TRBJ2-1, with a tentative D call TRBD1 (6 bases). The CDR3 extends over 14 amino acids. Deletions cut 4 bases from V and 4 bases from J, with 11 bases between. Germline V gene data show CDR1 as MGHRA and CDR2 as YSYEKL. Here the CDR3 reads CASSPWTDYNEQFF. In DNA, the CDR3 is TGCGCCAGCAGCCCATGGACAGATTACAATGAGCAGTTCTTC.

This sequence joins TRBV9 and TRBJ1-2, with D maybe TRBD1 (6 bases). The CDR3 loop spans 14 amino acids. Germline CDR1 and CDR2: SGDLS and YYNGEE. The V end was cut by 0 bases, the J end by 5 bases, with 11 bases between. DNA for the CDR3: TGTGCCAGCAGCGTAGACGGGGACATTTATGGCTACACCTTC. The encoded protein is CASSVDGDIYGYTF.

The rearrangement joins TRBV2 to TRBJ1-3; 9 positions agree with TRBD1. Germline assignment: CDR1 SNHLY and CDR2 FYNNEI. The CDR3 is made up of 19 amino acids. Trimming took 5 bases from V and 0 from J; bases not matched to a gene: 14. In nucleotides, the CDR3 is TGTGCCAGCAGTACTTCCGGGACAGGGTTTGGCCGCTCTGGAAACACCATATATTTT. Protein: CASSTSGTGFGRSGNTIYF.

The J gene is TRBJ2-7, the V gene TRBV7-9, with a tentative D call TRBD1 (6 bases). The CDR3 is 14 residues long. Germline V gives CDR1 SEHNR, CDR2 FQNEAQ (reference sequence). Trimming left V 4 bases short and J 4 bases short, with 14 bases between. Here the CDR3 DNA reads TGTGCCAGCAGCTACACCGGGACATTTTACGAGCAGTACTTC. Amino acids: CASSYTGTFYEQYF. The full variable domain, with the rest looked up from reference TRBV7-9 and TRBJ2-7, is DTGVSQNPRHKITKRGQNVTFRCDPISEHNRLYWYRQTLGQGPEFLTYFQNEAQLEKSRLLSDRFSAERPKGSFSTLEIQRTEQGDSAMYLCASSYTGTFYEQYFGPGTRLTVT.

The rearrangement uses TRBV10-3 and TRBJ2-1; D perhaps matches TRBD2 (6 bases). The CDR3 is 13 amino acids. Germline V gene sequence: CDR1 ENHRY, CDR2 SYGVKD. The germline V and J ends were trimmed by 2 bases and 5 bases, with 7 bases remaining between them. The DNA of the CDR3 is TGTGCCATCAGTGAGGGAGGGGACAATGAGCAGTTCTTC. Translated: CAISEGGDNEQFF.

The chain uses TRBV9 and TRBJ2-1; 8 bases are shared with TRBD2. The V gene's germline CDR1 is SGDLS and CDR2 YYNGEE. The CDR3 is 13 residues long. J was trimmed by 9 bases and V by 2 bases; bases with no gene match: 4. The CDR3 nucleotides read TGTGCCAGCAGCGTGACTAGCGAGGGTGAGCAGTTCTTC. It yields the protein CASSVTSEGEQFF.

V gene TRBV29-1 combines with J gene TRBJ2-3; D unclear. This CDR3 has 14 amino acids. V was shortened by 2 bases and J by 0 bases, with 9 bases between the two germline ends. Germline CDR1 and CDR2: SQVTM and ANQGSEA. CDR3 in DNA: TGCAGCGTTGAATCGGTCGTTAGCACAGATACGCAGTATTTT. Translated: CSVESVVSTDTQYF.

This chain uses TRBV6-4 with TRBJ1-2, with a tentative D call TRBD1 (5 bases). CDR1 and CDR2 from the germline V gene are MRHNA and SNTAGT. The length of the CDR3 is 15 residues. V was clipped by 4 bases and J by 2 bases, with 14 bases between them. CDR3: CASSVKQGNNYGYTF. CDR3 nucleotides: TGTGCCAGCAGTGTCAAGCAGGGAAACAACTATGGCTACACCTTC.

This clone was observed once. This CDR3 is CASSLDRGNEQFF. CDR3 coding DNA: TGTGCCAGCAGTCTGGACAGGGGAAATGAGCAGTTCTTC. The rearrangement joins TRBV27 to TRBJ2-1, with 9 bases that match TRBD1. After removal of 5 bases from V and 7 bases from J, the junction contained 3 bases not matched to a gene. There are 13 residues in the CDR3. Germline V gives CDR1 MNHEY, CDR2 SMNVEV (reference sequence).

This clone came up a few times. The rearrangement links TRBV10-2 to TRBJ1-5; the D is unclear. Trimming took off 4 bases at V and 1 base at J, with 11 bases between the two ends. Germline CDR1 and CDR2: WSHSY and SAAADI. The CDR3 sequence is 15 residues long. CDR3 loop: CASSAPGKSNQPQHF. The CDR3 DNA is TGCGCCAGCAGTGCCCCCGGTAAGAGCAATCAGCCCCAGCATTTT.

This chain joins TRBV7-9 and TRBJ2-2; 7 bases fit TRBD2. CDR1 SEHNR and CDR2 FQNEAQ come from the germline V gene (reference sequence). The CDR3 sequence is 15 residues long. V shed 5 bases and J 5 bases; nucleotides not matched to a gene: 8. DNA for the CDR3: TGTGCCAGCAGCCCCCGACTAGCTAGTACCGGGGAGCTGTTTTTT. Translating it yields CASSPRLASTGELFF.

The chain carries TRBV4-2 and TRBJ2-7; maybe TRBD1 (5 bases). Germline V lookup: CDR1 LGHNA, CDR2 YNFKEQ. The CDR3 has 15 residues. With 4 bases removed from V and 0 bases from J, the gap between germline ends came to 13 bases. The CDR3 DNA reads TGTGCCAGCAGCCGGACATTACAGGTCTCCTACGAGCAGTACTTC. Its translation: CASSRTLQVSYEQYF.

This rearrangement joins TRBV27 to TRBJ1-1; D is perhaps TRBD1 (5 bases). Germline V gene data show CDR1 as MNHEY and CDR2 as SMNVEV (reference sequence). Trimming pared 5 bases from V and 5 bases from J, leaving 15 bases between. The CDR3 consists of 14 residues. The CDR3 bases are TGTGCCAGCAGTCCACGCCGGGGGTTGACTGAAGCTTTCTTT. This translates into CASSPRRGLTEAFF.

The V call is TRBV4-1, the J call TRBJ2-2; TRBD2 matches 13 bases. CDR1 MGHRA and CDR2 YSYEKL come from the germline V gene. V gave up 3 bases and J gave up 7 bases; unmatched junction bases: 8. The CDR3 is made up of 17 amino acids. The CDR3 DNA sequence: TGCGCCAGCAGCCACCCGTGGACTAGCGGGAGAAACGGGGAGCTGTTTTTT. This encodes CASSHPWTSGRNGELFF.

This sequence joins TRBV7-8 and TRBJ2-5; 9 bases are a match to TRBD2. Germline V gene lookup returns CDR1 SGHVS and CDR2 FQNEAQ. V shed 5 bases and J 2 bases; nucleotides not matched to a gene: 9. The CDR3 has 16 amino acids. The CDR3 protein is CASSRSSGKPQETQYF. CDR3 nucleotides: TGTGCCAGCAGCCGATCTAGCGGGAAACCTCAAGAGACCCAGTACTTC.

The chain couples TRBV7-2 to TRBJ2-1; tentatively, D is TRBD2 (6 bases). Trimming removed 1 base from V and 2 bases from J, with 9 bases in between. CDR1 is SGHTA, CDR2 FQGNSA, per germline. The CDR3 is made up of 15 amino acids. CDR3 DNA sequence: TGTGCCAGCAGCTTAGAGCGCGGGACCTACAATGAGCAGTTCTTC. The encoded protein is CASSLERGTYNEQFF. The variable domain in full, completed from reference TRBV7-2 and TRBJ2-1, reads GAGVSQSPSNKVTEKGKDVELRCDPISGHTALYWYRQSLGQGLEFLIYFQGNSAPDKSGLPSDRFSAERTGGSVSTLTIQRTQQEDSAVYLCASSLERGTYNEQFFGPGTRLTVL.

The J gene is TRBJ2-7, the V gene TRBV7-6; unclear D gene. There are 12 residues in the CDR3. Germline values: CDR1 SGHVS, CDR2 FNYEAQ. Trimming left V 1 base short and J 5 bases short, with 6 bases between. The CDR3 DNA follows: TGTGCCAGCAGCTTAGTGTCCGACGAGCAGTACTTC. Translating it yields CASSLVSDEQYF.

The chain joins TRBV6-4 to TRBJ1-2; D is possibly TRBD1 (5 bases). CDR1 MRHNA and CDR2 SNTAGT come from the germline V gene. The V gene lost 3 bases and the J gene lost 2 bases, with 13 bases spanning the gap. This CDR3 contains 15 residues. DNA for the CDR3: TGTGCCAGCAGTGATAGGGGAGGGACGAACTATGGCTACACCTTC. Its translation is CASSDRGGTNYGYTF.

The chain carries TRBV13 and TRBJ1-3; TRBD1 agrees at 7 bases. Trimming removed 8 bases from V and 4 bases from J; junction bases left unmatched: 11. This CDR3 has 15 residues. Germline V lookup: CDR1 PRHDT, CDR2 FYEKMQ (reference sequence). The CDR3 reads CASSQGGFAGNTIYF. The CDR3 DNA reads as TGTGCCAGCTCCCAGGGGGGATTCGCCGGAAACACCATATATTTT. Full variable domain (rest looked up from reference TRBV13 and TRBJ1-3): AAGVIQSPRHLIKEKRETATLKCYPIPRHDTVYWYQQGPGQDPQFLISFYEKMQSDKGSIPDRFSAQQFSDYHSELNMSSLELGDSALYFCASSQGGFAGNTIYFGEGSWLTVV.

This clone was recorded only once. This sequence joins TRBV5-1 and TRBJ2-7, with D possibly matching TRBD2 (5 bases). Trimming shortened V by 4 bases and J by 2 bases, and 10 bases separated the two germline ends. This CDR3 spans 13 amino acids. CDR1 and CDR2 from the germline V gene are SGHRS and YFSETQ. For the CDR3, the DNA is TGCGCCAGCAGCGGCTCCGGGGCCTACGAGCAGTACTTC. Translating it yields CASSGSGAYEQYF.

J is TRBJ2-1 and V is TRBV5-6, with 7 bases aligning to TRBD2. V was pared by 10 bases and J by 3 bases, with 4 bases of the junction left unmatched. Germline V CDR1 and CDR2: SGHDT, YYEEEE. The CDR3 totals 12 residues. CDR3 sequence: CAGSSGYNEQFF. CDR3 nucleotide sequence: TGTGCCGGTTCTAGCGGCTACAATGAGCAGTTCTTC. The full variable domain, in which reference TRBV5-6 and TRBJ2-1 provide the parts outside the CDR3, is DAGVTQSPTHLIKTRGQQVTLRCSPKSGHDTVSWYQQALGQGPQFIFQYYEEEERQRGNFPDRFSGHQFPNYSSELNVNALLLGDSALYLCAGSSGYNEQFFGPGTRLTVL.

The chain employs TRBV6-1 and TRBJ1-4; 9 nucleotides match TRBD1. The V gene's germline CDR1 is MNHNS and CDR2 SASEGT. The CDR3 has 14 amino acids. With V trimmed by 3 bases and J by 6 bases, 2 bases remained unmatched. In DNA, the CDR3 is TGTGCCAGCAGTGATAGGACAGGGGATGAAAAACTGTTTTTT. Translating gives CASSDRTGDEKLFF.

The genes are TRBV30 and TRBJ2-7; TRBD2 might be the D (6 bases). Germline assignment: CDR1 GTSNPN and CDR2 SVGIG (reference sequence). This CDR3 spans 12 amino acids. Trimming stripped 0 bases from V and 7 bases from J, with 10 bases between. CDR3 DNA: TGTGCCTGGAGTGTACGGGAGAGGGAGCAGTACTTC. It yields the protein CAWSVREREQYF.

The chain employs TRBV7-2 and TRBJ1-2, with 8 positions matching TRBD1. J was trimmed by 4 bases and V by 5 bases; bases with no gene match: 6. Per germline, CDR1 SGHTA and CDR2 FQGNSA. The CDR3 has 14 residues. CDR3 amino acids: CASSPETGGYGYTF. In DNA form, the CDR3 reads TGTGCCAGCAGCCCAGAAACAGGGGGCTATGGCTACACCTTC.

This clone was detected once. The gene calls are TRBV28 and TRBJ2-7; possible D gene TRBD2, 5 bases. CDR1 and CDR2 from the germline V gene are MDHEN and SYDVKM. V was cut by 7 bases and J by 1 base, with 14 bases left in between. The CDR3 has 14 residues. The CDR3 loop reads CASIRAGGSYEQYF. CDR3 DNA: TGTGCCAGCATTAGGGCAGGAGGTTCCTACGAGCAGTACTTC.

The chain recombines TRBV28 with TRBJ2-6; no definite D call. Germline loops: CDR1 MDHEN, CDR2 SYDVKM. This CDR3 comprises 14 residues. V was trimmed by 6 bases and J by 4 bases, leaving 10 bases between them. As DNA, the CDR3 is TGTGCCAGCAGGGTTACTCGCGGGGCCAACGTCCTGACTTTC. It codes for CASRVTRGANVLTF.